This T cell receptor beta chain stems from a study of OX40 agonist ivuxolimab in advanced cancers. Produced via immunoSEQ multiplex PCR; TCRdb's table is partial and in-frame only. The top ten clones hold about 1.6% of a sample with 90,000 or so clones, approximately 90% of them seen once. Notes on this clone: Other DNA sequences of this sample code for an identical CDR3.

The CDR3 has 11 residues. The V end was cut by 2 bases, the J end by 2 bases, with 4 bases between. From germline, CDR1 is DFQATT and CDR2 SNEGSKA (reference sequence). People who had autoimmune disease history or systemic immunosuppression were excluded. The source of this sequence is an adult with an advanced solid tumor such as melanoma, head and neck, liver or kidney cancer. Here the sequenced sample was CD4+ or CD8+ T cells sorted from blood, taken in a trial of the OX40 agonist ivuxolimab. The genes are TRBV20-1 and TRBJ2-7, with D unresolved. The CDR3 sequence is CSARTTYEQYF. The DNA of the CDR3 is TGCAGTGCTAGAACAACCTACGAGCAGTACTTC.